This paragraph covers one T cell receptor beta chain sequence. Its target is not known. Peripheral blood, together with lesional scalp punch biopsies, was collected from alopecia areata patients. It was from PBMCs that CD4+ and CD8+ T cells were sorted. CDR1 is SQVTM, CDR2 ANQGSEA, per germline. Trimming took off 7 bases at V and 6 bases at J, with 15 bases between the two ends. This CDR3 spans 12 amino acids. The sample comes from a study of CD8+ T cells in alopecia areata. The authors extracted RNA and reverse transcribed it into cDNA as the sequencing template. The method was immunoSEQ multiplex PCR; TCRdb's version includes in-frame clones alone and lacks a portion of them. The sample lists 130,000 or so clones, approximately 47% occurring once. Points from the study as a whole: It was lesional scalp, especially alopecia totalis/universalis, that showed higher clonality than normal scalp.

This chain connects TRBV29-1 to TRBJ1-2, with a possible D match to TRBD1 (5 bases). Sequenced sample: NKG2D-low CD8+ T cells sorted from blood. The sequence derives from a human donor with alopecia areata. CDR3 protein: CSAEGEENGYTF. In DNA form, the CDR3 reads TGCAGCGCCGAAGGGGAGGAAAATGGCTACACCTTC.